Below, one T cell receptor beta chain is given with its context. The antigen is not known. Some clones are missing from TCRdb's copy, which holds only in-frame ones; the method was immunoSEQ multiplex PCR. The sample lists about 17,000 clones; roughly 79% were seen once. The source of the sample is a study of graft-versus-host responses after intestinal transplantation. Study-level background: Each of the recipients got a multivisceral, liver-intestinal, or isolated intestinal transplant. Among the recipients, all got anti-thymocyte globulin induction and then tacrolimus and steroids for approximately 3 years. Study observations and caveats: GvH clones were identified in recipient marrow, with some first appearing in ileum or blood. Among circulating GvH clones, peak levels were associated with early post-transplant declines in HvG clones.

Lamina propria and intraepithelial lymphocytes were released by processing graft tissue. Germline V CDR1 and CDR2: SGHNT, YYREEE (reference sequence). V was cut by 1 base and J by 0 bases, with 2 bases left in between. CDR3 size: 12 residues. The genes are TRBV5-4 and TRBJ2-7; D ambiguous. The TCR comes from a human patient who received an intestinal transplant, so some T cells may come from the graft donor. The sample in question was ileum tissue, obtained roughly 70 weeks after intestinal transplant. The CDR3 nucleotides read TGTGCCAGCAGCTTGAGCTCCTACGAGCAGTACTTC. Its protein is CASSLSSYEQYF.